This TCR beta chain was identified during a study of regulatory T cells in long-lasting Graves disease. Germline-derived CDR1 and CDR2 are LGHNA and YSLEER. Trimming cost V 1 base and J 3 bases, with 14 bases left between them. The CDR3 covers 16 residues. Arm-PCR of CDR3 regions and iRepertoire HTBI primers were the basis on which TCR beta libraries were built. TCRdb passed the multiplex PCR reads through MiXCR, listing each CDR3 protein once. This sample yields 300,000 to 400,000 distinct CDR3 sequences, of which about 20% are seen a single time; around 30% belongs to the top ten. Regarding time point: persistent/refractory GD, antithyroid drugs over 5 years with positive TRAb. TCR sequences were obtained from RNA taken from PBMCs. A few counts support this clonotype.

This chain links TRBV4-3 with TRBJ2-3; D not certain. The source of this sequence is a female donor with Graves disease. Sample: peripheral blood mononuclear cells (PBMCs), taken when the disease was refractory, from a patient treated with antithyroid drugs. The CDR3 spells CASSQALTVGTDTQYF. CDR3 coding DNA: TGCGCCAGCAGCCAAGCCTTAACGGTGGGGACAGATACGCAGTATTTT.